This T cell receptor (beta chain) was sequenced in a study of OX40 agonist ivuxolimab in advanced cancers. This CDR3 comprises 14 residues. Germline V gene sequence: CDR1 LGHNA, CDR2 YSLEER. The trim removed 1 base at V and 4 bases at J, leaving 4 bases unmatched. TCRdb keeps only in-frame clones here, not all; method: immunoSEQ multiplex PCR. In the table there are around 40,000 clones, roughly four fifths of which are singletons. The TCR comes from an adult with an advanced solid tumor such as melanoma, head and neck, liver or kidney cancer. The input for sequencing was CD4+ or CD8+ T cells sorted from blood, taken in a trial of the OX40 agonist ivuxolimab. The chain carries TRBV4-3 and TRBJ2-7; 7 bases agree with TRBD1. CDR3 sequence (DNA): TGCGCCAGCAGCCAAGGAACAGGGGTTTACGAGCAGTACTTC. Translating it yields CASSQGTGVYEQYF.